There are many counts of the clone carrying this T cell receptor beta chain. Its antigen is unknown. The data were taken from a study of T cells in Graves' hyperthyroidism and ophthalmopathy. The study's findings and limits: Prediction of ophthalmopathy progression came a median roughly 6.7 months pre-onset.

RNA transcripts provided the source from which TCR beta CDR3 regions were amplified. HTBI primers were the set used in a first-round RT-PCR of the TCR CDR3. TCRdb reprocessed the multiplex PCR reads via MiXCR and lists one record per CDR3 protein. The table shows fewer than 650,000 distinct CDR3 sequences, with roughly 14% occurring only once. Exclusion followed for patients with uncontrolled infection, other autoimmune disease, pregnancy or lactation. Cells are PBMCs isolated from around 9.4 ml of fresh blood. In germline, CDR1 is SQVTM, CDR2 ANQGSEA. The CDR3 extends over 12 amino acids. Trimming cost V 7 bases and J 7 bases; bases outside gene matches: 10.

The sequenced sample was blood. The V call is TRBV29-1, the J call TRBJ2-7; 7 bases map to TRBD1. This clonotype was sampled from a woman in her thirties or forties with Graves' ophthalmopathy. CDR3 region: CSAMTGTKEQYF. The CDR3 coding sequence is TGCAGCGCAATGACAGGGACCAAGGAGCAGTACTTC.